This passage covers 25 T cell receptor beta chains from one sample sequenced in a study of OX40 agonist ivuxolimab in advanced cancers. Using immunoSEQ multiplex PCR, the repertoire was profiled, and TCRdb retains in-frame clones only, with some absent. The profile shows roughly 50,000 clones, around nine tenths of them singletons. Material: CD4+ or CD8+ T cells sorted from blood, obtained in a trial of the OX40 agonist ivuxolimab. The origin of the receptors is an adult with an advanced solid tumor such as melanoma, head and neck, liver or kidney cancer.

This chain uses TRBV28 with TRBJ1-1; no clear D gene. The CDR3 covers 13 residues. CDR1 is MDHEN, CDR2 SYDVKM, per germline. Trimming cost V 3 bases and J 6 bases, with 11 bases left between them. CDR3 residues: CASSFYERPEAFF. The DNA for the CDR3 is TGTGCCAGCAGTTTTTATGAGCGACCTGAAGCTTTCTTT. The full variable domain, with the rest looked up from reference TRBV28 and TRBJ1-1, is DVKVTQSSRYLVKRTGEKVFLECVQDMDHENMFWYRQDPGLGLRLIYFSYDVKMKEKGDIPEGYSVSREKKERFSLILESASTNQTSMYLCASSFYERPEAFFGQGTRLTVV.

This chain connects TRBV6-6 to TRBJ2-3; 9 bases are a match to TRBD1. The V segment lost 6 bases and the J segment 2 bases; nucleotides outside the gene matches: 3. The CDR3 runs 14 residues. CDR1 and CDR2 (germline): MNHNY, SVGAGI (reference sequence). The CDR3 is CASRHRGPTDTQYF. CDR3 sequence (DNA): TGTGCCAGCAGGCACAGGGGGCCCACAGATACGCAGTATTTT.

This clone has a single count. The chain's CDR3 is CASSIGWGDSWEETQYF. In DNA, the CDR3 is TGTGCCAGCAGCATTGGGTGGGGGGACAGTTGGGAAGAGACCCAGTACTTC. The chain carries TRBV11-2 and TRBJ2-5; D perhaps matches TRBD1 (7 bases). The CDR3 length is 17 residues. Germline CDR1 is SGHAT and CDR2 is FQNNGV. Between the trimmed V and J ends, which lost 5 bases and 3 bases, there was a span of 22 bases. Using reference TRBV11-2 and TRBJ2-5 for the parts outside the CDR3, the full variable domain is EAGVAQSPRYKIIEKRQSVAFWCNPISGHATLYWYQQILGQGPKLLIQFQNNGVVDDSQLPKDRFSAERLKGVDSTLKIQPAKLEDSAVYLCASSIGWGDSWEETQYFGPGTRLLVL.

The chain recombines TRBV5-1 with TRBJ2-6; D gene uncertain. Germline loops: CDR1 SGHRS, CDR2 YFSETQ. This CDR3 spans 15 amino acids. V was trimmed by 0 bases and J by 0 bases, leaving 4 bases between them. The CDR3: CASSLGLSGANVLTF. CDR3 coding DNA: TGCGCCAGCAGCTTGGGCCTCTCTGGGGCCAACGTCCTGACTTTC.

The chain employs TRBV2 and TRBJ1-5; TRBD1 aligns across 8 bases. The CDR3 totals 16 residues. The junction had 11 bases not matched to a gene; V was cut back by 4 bases and J by 6 bases. Germline lookup yields CDR1 SNHLY and CDR2 FYNNEI. CDR3 DNA: TGTGCCAGCAGTGGTTTAGGTCAGGGGGCAATTCAGCCCCAGCATTTT. This translates into CASSGLGQGAIQPQHF.

This chain uses TRBV6-5 with TRBJ1-2; 10 positions agree with TRBD1. Germline V gene sequence: CDR1 MNHEY, CDR2 SVGAGI. V was clipped by 0 bases and J by 5 bases; unmatched bases: 3. This CDR3 is 15 amino acids long. This chain's CDR3 is CASSYSDRGKYGYTF. CDR3 nucleotide sequence: TGTGCCAGCAGTTACTCGGACAGGGGGAAGTATGGCTACACCTTC.

This chain joins TRBV2 and TRBJ2-2, with 10 bases lining up with TRBD1. This CDR3 region has 15 residues. Per the germline V gene, CDR1 is SNHLY and CDR2 is FYNNEI. The trim removed 7 bases at V and 5 bases at J, leaving 7 bases unmatched. The CDR3, as DNA: TGTGCCAGCATCGCGGACAGGGGGTCTACCGGGGAGCTGTTTTTT. Its translation is CASIADRGSTGELFF.

CDR3 bases: TGTGCCAGCAGCTTGGGCGGGGCGACCTACAATGAGCAGTTCTTC. As protein: CASSLGGATYNEQFF. V usage is TRBV7-9 and J usage is TRBJ2-1; a possible D gene is TRBD2 (6 bases). The germline V and J ends were trimmed by 3 bases and 2 bases, with 11 bases remaining between them. This CDR3 has 15 residues. The germline V gene encodes CDR1 SEHNR and CDR2 FQNEAQ (reference sequence).

The V and J genes are TRBV19 and TRBJ1-5, with D possibly being TRBD1 (6 bases). The CDR3 spans 14 residues. Germline V gives CDR1 LNHDA, CDR2 SQIVND (reference sequence). The ends were cut back, 7 bases at V and 8 bases at J, with 18 bases in the middle. Here the CDR3 DNA reads TGTGCCAGTACCGACCACAGGGTAAGGGAGCCCCAGCATTTT. It translates to CASTDHRVREPQHF.

V is TRBV2 and J is TRBJ2-1; tentatively, D is TRBD1 or TRBD2 (5 bases each). V lost 3 bases and J 9 bases, leaving 6 bases between the germline ends. CDR3 length: 11 residues. Germline assignment: CDR1 SNHLY and CDR2 FYNNEI. CDR3 region: CASSDGTEQFF. DNA for the CDR3: TGTGCCAGCAGTGACGGGACTGAGCAGTTCTTC.

Comments on this clone: Other nucleotide sequences in the sample specify the same CDR3. The chain links TRBV5-1 to TRBJ2-1, with D hard to call. This CDR3 spans 12 amino acids. Germline assignment: CDR1 SGHRS and CDR2 YFSETQ. Trimming shortened V by 1 base and J by 10 bases, and 9 bases separated the two germline ends. CDR3 nucleotide sequence: TGCGCCAGCAGCTTGAGTGGGCGGGAGCAGTTCTTC. As protein: CASSLSGREQFF.

This chain uses TRBV6-5 with TRBJ1-2, with D possibly matching TRBD1 (5 bases). V lost 4 bases and J 4 bases, leaving 13 bases between the germline ends. CDR3 size: 14 residues. CDR1 MNHEY and CDR2 SVGAGI come from the germline V gene. The CDR3: CASSFGTGIYGYTF. CDR3 nucleotides: TGTGCCAGCAGTTTCGGGACTGGAATCTATGGCTACACCTTC.

The V call is TRBV2, the J call TRBJ2-3; 7 bases are a match to TRBD1. This CDR3 spans 15 amino acids. CDR1 is SNHLY, CDR2 FYNNEI, per germline. Trimming took 4 bases from V and 10 from J; bases not matched to a gene: 14. The chain's CDR3 is CASSAKGTAPRSQYF. The CDR3 nucleotides read TGTGCCAGCAGTGCCAAAGGGACAGCGCCCCGGTCGCAGTATTTT.

The chain couples TRBV18 to TRBJ1-2; D may be TRBD1 (5 bases). Trimming removed 3 bases from V and 0 bases from J, with 11 bases in between. Germline V CDR1 and CDR2: KGHSH, LQKENI. The CDR3 totals 15 residues. The DNA of the CDR3 is TGTGCCAGCTCACCTGCGACAGAAGCTAACTATGGCTACACCTTC. Translation: CASSPATEANYGYTF.

The chain is built from TRBV5-5 and TRBJ2-1; no clear D. With 1 base removed from V and 1 base from J, the gap between germline ends came to 3 bases. CDR3 length: 13 amino acids. The germline CDR1 and CDR2 sequences are SGHKS and YYEKEE (reference sequence). The chain's CDR3 is CASSLSSYNEQFF. CDR3 nucleotide sequence: TGTGCCAGCAGCTTGAGTTCCTACAATGAGCAGTTCTTC.

The chain joins TRBV27 to TRBJ1-2; 9 nucleotides align to TRBD1. The CDR3 covers 15 residues. V lost 4 bases, J lost 0 bases, and 3 bases stayed unmatched. CDR1 and CDR2 (germline): MNHEY, SMNVEV (reference sequence). CDR3 region: CASSWGQGTNYGYTF. The DNA for the CDR3 is TGTGCCAGCAGTTGGGGACAGGGTACTAACTATGGCTACACCTTC.

The chain is built from TRBV5-6 and TRBJ1-4; TRBD1 matches at 10 bases. This CDR3 has 17 residues. Germline CDR1 is SGHDT and CDR2 is YYEEEE. The trim removed 0 bases at V and 8 bases at J, leaving 10 bases unmatched. The CDR3 sequence is CASSLGATGGLREKLFF. CDR3 sequence (DNA): TGTGCCAGCAGCTTGGGAGCGACAGGGGGCCTAAGGGAAAAACTGTTTTTT.

J is TRBJ1-2 and V is TRBV4-1; D call uncertain. CDR1 is MGHRA and CDR2 is YSYEKL in the germline V gene. CDR3 size: 15 residues. With 0 bases removed from V and 6 bases from J, the gap between germline ends came to 14 bases. Here the CDR3 reads CASSQDWSVGDGYTF. The CDR3 nucleotides read TGCGCCAGCAGCCAAGATTGGAGCGTCGGGGATGGCTACACCTTC.

This chain connects TRBV5-7 to TRBJ1-5; TRBD1 matches 8 bases. TRBV5-7 is treated as an ORF (open reading frame) with a function not yet certain. This CDR3 comprises 16 residues. Trimming cost V 4 bases and J 4 bases; bases outside gene matches: 10. The CDR3 reads CASSPFDRGRNQPQHF. In DNA form, the CDR3 reads TGTGCCAGCAGCCCTTTCGACAGGGGTCGTAATCAGCCCCAGCATTTT.

The rearrangement joins TRBV10-2 to TRBJ2-7; D remains ambiguous. Per the germline V gene, CDR1 is WSHSY and CDR2 is SAAADI. The CDR3 runs to 12 residues. Between the trimmed V and J ends, which lost 1 base and 5 bases, there was a span of 6 bases. As DNA, the CDR3 is TGCGCCAGCAGTGAGTTGGGTGACGAGCAGTACGTC. The encoded protein is CASSELGDEQYV.

The rearrangement joins TRBV4-1 to TRBJ2-3, with a tentative D call TRBD2 (6 bases). V lost 1 base to trimming and J lost 0 bases, with 17 bases between them. CDR1 is MGHRA, CDR2 YSYEKL, per germline. The CDR3 has 18 residues. CDR3 DNA: TGCGCCAGCAGCCAAGTCTCCATCCGACGGGGGAGCACAGATACGCAGTATTTT. This codes for CASSQVSIRRGSTDTQYF.

This chain links TRBV2 with TRBJ2-3; 14 bases line up with TRBD2. Germline CDR1 is SNHLY and CDR2 is FYNNEI. V was pared by 6 bases and J by 4 bases, with 9 bases of the junction left unmatched. CDR3 length: 17 residues. The CDR3 region is CASSLPTSGGAPDTQYF. For the CDR3, the DNA is TGTGCCAGCAGCTTACCGACTAGCGGGGGGGCCCCAGATACGCAGTATTTT.

This clone was detected only a few times. V gene TRBV4-1 combines with J gene TRBJ1-1; D remains ambiguous. Germline V gene lookup returns CDR1 MGHRA and CDR2 YSYEKL. The CDR3 is 14 residues long. V was cut by 0 bases and J by 1 base, with 6 bases left in between. CDR3: CASSQDAKNTEAFF. The CDR3 region has the DNA TGCGCCAGCAGCCAAGATGCCAAGAACACTGAAGCTTTCTTT.

The V gene is TRBV14, the J gene TRBJ2-3, with D uncertain. V lost 1 base and J 2 bases, leaving 10 bases between the germline ends. The CDR3 spans 15 residues. The V gene's germline CDR1 is SGHDN and CDR2 FVKESK. CDR3 nucleotide sequence: TGTGCCAGCAGCCAAGGTATCATTTACACAGATACGCAGTATTTT. As protein: CASSQGIIYTDTQYF.

The chain is built from TRBV28 and TRBJ1-1; D possibly corresponds to TRBD1 (5 bases). V dropped 8 bases and J dropped 1 base, with 8 bases sitting between them. Germline CDR1 reads MDHEN; CDR2 reads SYDVKM. This CDR3 has 12 residues. The CDR3 DNA follows: TGTGCCAGCCACGGGGGGAACACTGAAGCTTTCTTT. Its protein product is CASHGGNTEAFF.